Listed below are T cell receptor beta chains from one sample, sequenced in a study of blood T cell repertoires in COVID-19. Clones were sequenced by immunoSEQ multiplex PCR, and TCRdb holds only the in-frame ones, with some missing. The sample has over 80,000 clones, around 74% seen once; the top ten hold roughly 20%. Sequenced input: peripheral blood. Every receptor here comes from an elderly woman with active or convalescent COVID-19. CDR3s include the opening cysteine and the closing phenylalanine or tryptophan. A D gene is named only where the DNA matches it firmly. Size values are once, few and many counts, or a class for expanded clones, and some rows have none.

v_gene	abundance	j_gene	d_gene	CDR3nt	CDR3aa
TRBV6-5	NA	TRBJ1-6	TRBD1	TGTGCCAGCAGCCCACAGGGGCTCAATTCACCCCTCCACTTT	CASSPQGLNSPLHF
TRBV6-2/TRBV6-3	NA	TRBJ2-3	TRBD2	TGTGCCAGCAGTAATAGCGGGGCGCAGTATTTT	CASSNSGAQYF
TRBV6-5	NA	TRBJ2-7	NA	TGTGCCAGCAGTTCCATCAGGGACACCTACGAGCAGTACTTC	CASSSIRDTYEQYF
TRBV6-2/TRBV6-3	NA	TRBJ2-1	TRBD2	TGTGCCAGCAGTTACTCGAACCAACTAGCGTTCCCGGAGCAGTTCTTC	CASSYSNQLAFPEQFF
TRBV2	NA	TRBJ1-1	NA	TGTGCCAGCACCACCCGGGGACACCTGAACACTGAAGCTTTCTTT	CASTTRGHLNTEAFF
TRBV6-2/TRBV6-3	NA	TRBJ2-5	NA	TGTGCCAGCAGCAAAAGGACAGAAGGTGGAGAGACCCAGTACTTC	CASSKRTEGGETQYF
TRBV18	NA	TRBJ2-7	NA	TGTGCCAGCTCACCACTAATGGCAGGTGCTGGGAGCTACGAGCAGTACTTC	CASSPLMAGAGSYEQYF
TRBV19	NA	TRBJ1-4	TRBD1	TGTGCCAGTAGTATTCAGGGGGCAACTAATGAAAAACTGTTTTTT	CASSIQGATNEKLFF
TRBV2	few	TRBJ2-3	NA	TGTGCCAGCAGTGATCCCGCGGGAAGGACAGATACGCAGTATTTT	CASSDPAGRTDTQYF
TRBV6-5	NA	TRBJ1-2	TRBD1	TGTGCCAGCAGCCGGGACAGTCTCTCTAACTATGGCTACACCTTC	CASSRDSLSNYGYTF
TRBV9	once	TRBJ1-2	TRBD1	TGTGCCAGCAGCGTAACGGAGCGACAGGGGAACTATGGCTACACCTTC	CASSVTERQGNYGYTF
TRBV4-2	NA	TRBJ2-1	TRBD2	TGTGCCAGCAGCCAAGAAGGACTAGCGGCCCCTTACAATGAGCAGTTCTTC	CASSQEGLAAPYNEQFF
TRBV10-1	NA	TRBJ2-2	TRBD1	TGCGCCAGCATTCAGCCCCTTGGGGGACAGGGGCCTACCGGGGAGCTGTTTTTT	CASIQPLGGQGPTGELFF
TRBV4-2	few	TRBJ1-4	NA	TGTGCCAGCAGCCAAGAATGGTCCCAGGGAGAAAAACTGTTTTTT	CASSQEWSQGEKLFF
TRBV25-1	NA	TRBJ2-1	NA	TGTGCCAGCAGTGAATCGTCCTACAATGAGCAGTTCTTC	CASSESSYNEQFF
TRBV27	NA	TRBJ2-5	TRBD2	TGTGCCAGCAGTTTATTTGGGACTAGCGGGACGGATAAAGAGACCCAGTACTTC	CASSLFGTSGTDKETQYF